This TCR beta chain was identified during a study of cytomegalovirus exposure and HLA in healthy donors. Germline V gene data show CDR1 as SEHNR and CDR2 as FQNEAQ (reference sequence). This CDR3 is built from 16 residues. V dropped 5 bases and J dropped 4 bases, with 17 bases sitting between them. Primers for the PCR totalled 60 Vbeta and 13 Jbeta. Data came from immunoSEQ multiplex PCR; TCRdb stores just in-frame clones and leaves some out. The sample has around 180,000 clones, over 70% seen once. Likely unrecorded immune exposures existed in these nominally healthy donors. The source is a boy younger than 10 in good health and CMV-seronegative. The sample comprised PBMCs. The chain uses TRBV7-9 and TRBJ2-2, with a tentative D call TRBD1 (6 bases). CDR3: CASSTREQGRTGELFF. In nucleotides, the CDR3 is TGTGCCAGCAGCACTAGGGAGCAGGGGCGCACCGGGGAGCTGTTTTTT.